Included here is one TCR beta chain sequence, with context. Only in-frame clones appear in the TCRdb table, and some are missing; sequencing was by immunoSEQ multiplex PCR. The table shows tens of thousands of clones, with over 80% occurring only once. The CDR3 extends over 15 amino acids. V lost 7 bases and J lost 7; bases outside the gene matches: 10. CDR1 SNHLY and CDR2 FYNNEI come from the germline V gene. This sample is part of a study of PD-L1 blockade in urothelial cancer. As for the study in general: Most patients, about 85% of the roughly 30, were males with bladder-origin cancer. Typically, measured as a median, blood samples had more than 110,000 T cells.

The time point: pretreatment peripheral blood. Metastatic or locally advanced urothelial carcinoma was present in the patients. Each patient gave between 1 and 8 samples of peripheral blood mononuclear cells, which were collected pretreatment and during treatment. This chain joins TRBV2 and TRBJ1-4; 9 bases fit TRBD1. Sequencing was performed on PBMCs, taken around atezolizumab (anti-PD-L1) treatment. The TCR sequence derives from a man aged 55 to 69 with urothelial cancer. CDR3 loop: CASKYALTGGEKLFF. CDR3 nucleotides: TGTGCCAGCAAGTATGCTTTGACAGGGGGTGAAAAACTGTTTTTT.